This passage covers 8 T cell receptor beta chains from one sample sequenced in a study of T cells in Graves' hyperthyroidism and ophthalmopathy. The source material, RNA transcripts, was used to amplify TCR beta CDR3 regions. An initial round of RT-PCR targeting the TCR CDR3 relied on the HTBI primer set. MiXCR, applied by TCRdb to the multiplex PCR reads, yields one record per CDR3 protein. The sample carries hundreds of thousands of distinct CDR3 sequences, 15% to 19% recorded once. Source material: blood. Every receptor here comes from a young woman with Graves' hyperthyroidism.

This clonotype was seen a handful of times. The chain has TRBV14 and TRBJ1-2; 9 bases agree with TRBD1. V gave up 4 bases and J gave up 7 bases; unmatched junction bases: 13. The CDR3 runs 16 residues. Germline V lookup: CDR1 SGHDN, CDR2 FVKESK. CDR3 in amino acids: CASSLGTGTIVSGYTF. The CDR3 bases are TGTGCCAGCAGCCTTGGGACAGGGACTATTGTTAGTGGCTACACCTTC.

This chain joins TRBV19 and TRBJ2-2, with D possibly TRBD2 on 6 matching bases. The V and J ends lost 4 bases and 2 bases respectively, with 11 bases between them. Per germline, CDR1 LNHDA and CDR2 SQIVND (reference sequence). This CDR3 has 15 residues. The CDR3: CASSTGLFNTGELFF. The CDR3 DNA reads TGTGCCAGTAGTACCGGACTATTCAACACCGGGGAGCTGTTTTTT.

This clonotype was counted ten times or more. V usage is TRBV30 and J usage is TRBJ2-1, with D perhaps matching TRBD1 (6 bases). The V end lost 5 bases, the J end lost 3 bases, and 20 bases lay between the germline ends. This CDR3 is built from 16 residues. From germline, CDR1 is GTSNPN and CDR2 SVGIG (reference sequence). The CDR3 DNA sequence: TGTGCCTGGCAGCTAGGGGGTCCCCTTTACTACAATGAGCAGTTCTTC. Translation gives CAWQLGGPLYYNEQFF.

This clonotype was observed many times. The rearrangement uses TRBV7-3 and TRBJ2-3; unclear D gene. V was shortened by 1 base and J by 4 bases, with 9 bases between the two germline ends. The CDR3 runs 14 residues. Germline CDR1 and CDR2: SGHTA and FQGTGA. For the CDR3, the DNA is TGTGCCAGCAGCTTAAACGGCTTATCAGATACGCAGTATTTT. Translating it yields CASSLNGLSDTQYF.

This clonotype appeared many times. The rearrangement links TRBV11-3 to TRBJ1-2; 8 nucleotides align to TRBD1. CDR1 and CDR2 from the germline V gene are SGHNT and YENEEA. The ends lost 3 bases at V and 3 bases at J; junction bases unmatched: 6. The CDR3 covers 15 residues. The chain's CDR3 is CASSFDRGKDYGYTF. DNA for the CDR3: TGTGCCAGCAGCTTCGACAGGGGCAAAGACTATGGCTACACCTTC. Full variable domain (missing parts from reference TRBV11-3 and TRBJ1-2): EAGVVQSPRYKIIEKKQPVAFWCNPISGHNTLYWYLQNLGQGPELLIRYENEEAVDDSQLPKDRFSAERLKGVDSTLKIQPAELGDSAVYLCASSFDRGKDYGYTFGSGTRLTVV.

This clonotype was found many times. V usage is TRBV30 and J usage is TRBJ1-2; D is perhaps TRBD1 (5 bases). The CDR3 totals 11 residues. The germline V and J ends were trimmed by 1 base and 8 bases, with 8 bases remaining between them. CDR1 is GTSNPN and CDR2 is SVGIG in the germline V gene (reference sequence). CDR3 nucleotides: TGTGCCTGGAGTGGGGGCGGAGGCTACACCTTC. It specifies CAWSGGGGYTF.

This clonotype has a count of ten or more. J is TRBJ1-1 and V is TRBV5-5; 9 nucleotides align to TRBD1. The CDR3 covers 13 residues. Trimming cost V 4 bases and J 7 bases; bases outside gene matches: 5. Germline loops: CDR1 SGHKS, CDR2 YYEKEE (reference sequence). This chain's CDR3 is CASSAGTGIEAFF. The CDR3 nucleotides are TGTGCCAGCAGCGCCGGGACAGGGATTGAAGCTTTCTTT.

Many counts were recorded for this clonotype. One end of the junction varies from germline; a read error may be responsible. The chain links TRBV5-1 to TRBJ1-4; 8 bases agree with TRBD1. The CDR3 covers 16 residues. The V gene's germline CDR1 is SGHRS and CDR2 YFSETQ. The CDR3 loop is CTSSPGQGATNEKLFF. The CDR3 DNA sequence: TGCACCAGCAGCCCAGGACAGGGTGCGACTAATGAAAAACTGTTTTTT.